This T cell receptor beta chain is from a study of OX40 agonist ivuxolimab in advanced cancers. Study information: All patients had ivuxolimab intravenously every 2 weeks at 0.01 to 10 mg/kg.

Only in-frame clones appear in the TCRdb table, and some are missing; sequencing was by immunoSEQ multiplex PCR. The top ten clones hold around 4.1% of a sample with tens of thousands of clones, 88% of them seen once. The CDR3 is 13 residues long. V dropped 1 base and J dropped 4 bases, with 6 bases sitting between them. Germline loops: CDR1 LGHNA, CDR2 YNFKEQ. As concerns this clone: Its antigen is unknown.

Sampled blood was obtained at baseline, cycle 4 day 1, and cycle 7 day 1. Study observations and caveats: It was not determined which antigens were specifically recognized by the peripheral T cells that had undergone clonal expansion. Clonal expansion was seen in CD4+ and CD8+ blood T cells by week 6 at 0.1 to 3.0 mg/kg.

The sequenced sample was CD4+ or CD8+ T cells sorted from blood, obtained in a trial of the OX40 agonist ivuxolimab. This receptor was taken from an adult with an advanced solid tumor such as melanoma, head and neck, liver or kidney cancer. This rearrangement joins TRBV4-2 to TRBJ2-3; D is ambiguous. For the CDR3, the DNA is TGTGCCAGCAGCCAAGGTGATGCAGATACGCAGTATTTT. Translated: CASSQGDADTQYF.